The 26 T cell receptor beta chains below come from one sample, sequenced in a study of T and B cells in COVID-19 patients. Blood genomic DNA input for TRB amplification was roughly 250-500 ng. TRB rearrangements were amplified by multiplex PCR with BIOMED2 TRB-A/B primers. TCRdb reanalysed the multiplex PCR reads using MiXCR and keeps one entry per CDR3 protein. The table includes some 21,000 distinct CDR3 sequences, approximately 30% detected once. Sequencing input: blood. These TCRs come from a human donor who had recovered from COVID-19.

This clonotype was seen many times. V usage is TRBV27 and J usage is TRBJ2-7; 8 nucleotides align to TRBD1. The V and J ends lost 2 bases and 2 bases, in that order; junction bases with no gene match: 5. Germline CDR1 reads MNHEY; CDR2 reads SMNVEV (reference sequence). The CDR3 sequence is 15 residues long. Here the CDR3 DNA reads TGTGCCAGCAGTTTACAGGGGGCGCTGACCTACGAGCAGTACTTC. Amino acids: CASSLQGALTYEQYF.

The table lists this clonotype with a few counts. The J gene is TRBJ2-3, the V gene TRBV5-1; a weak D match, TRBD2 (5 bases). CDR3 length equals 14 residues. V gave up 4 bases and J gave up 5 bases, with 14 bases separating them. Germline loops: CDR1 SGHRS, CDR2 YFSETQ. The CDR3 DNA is TGCGCCAGCAGCGGCGGGCTGAGGGAAGATACGCAGTATTTT. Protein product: CASSGGLREDTQYF.

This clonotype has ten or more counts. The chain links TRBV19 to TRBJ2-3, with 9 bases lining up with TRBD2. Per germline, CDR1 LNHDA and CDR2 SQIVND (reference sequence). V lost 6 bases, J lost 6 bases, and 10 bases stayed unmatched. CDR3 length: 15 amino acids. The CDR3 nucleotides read TGTGCCAGTAGAGCGGGGGGTCAGAGAGTGGATACGCAGTATTTT. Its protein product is CASRAGGQRVDTQYF.

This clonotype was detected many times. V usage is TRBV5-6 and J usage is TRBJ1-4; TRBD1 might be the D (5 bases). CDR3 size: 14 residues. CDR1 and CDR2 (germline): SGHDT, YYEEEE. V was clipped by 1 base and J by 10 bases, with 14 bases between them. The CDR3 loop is CASSLPGLTGKLFF. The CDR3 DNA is TGTGCCAGCAGCTTGCCGGGACTGACCGGAAAACTGTTTTTT.

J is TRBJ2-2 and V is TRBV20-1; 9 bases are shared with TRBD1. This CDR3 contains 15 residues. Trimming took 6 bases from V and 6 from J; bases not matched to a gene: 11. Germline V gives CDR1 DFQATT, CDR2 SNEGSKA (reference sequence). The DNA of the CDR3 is TGCAGTGCCACCCCCGGGACAGGGAGCGCCGGGGAGCTGTTTTTT. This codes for CSATPGTGSAGELFF.

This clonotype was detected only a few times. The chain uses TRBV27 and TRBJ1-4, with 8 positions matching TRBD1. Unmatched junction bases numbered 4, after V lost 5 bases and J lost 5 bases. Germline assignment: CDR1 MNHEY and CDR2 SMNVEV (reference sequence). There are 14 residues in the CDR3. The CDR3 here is CASSDYRGNEKLFF. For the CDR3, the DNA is TGTGCCAGCAGTGATTACAGGGGGAATGAAAAACTGTTTTTT. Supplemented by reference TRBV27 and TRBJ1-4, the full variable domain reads EAQVTQNPRYLITVTGKKLTVTCSQNMNHEYMSWYRQDPGLGLRQIYYSMNVEVTDKGDVPEGYKVSRKEKRNFPLILESPSPNQTSLYFCASSDYRGNEKLFFGSGTQLSVL.

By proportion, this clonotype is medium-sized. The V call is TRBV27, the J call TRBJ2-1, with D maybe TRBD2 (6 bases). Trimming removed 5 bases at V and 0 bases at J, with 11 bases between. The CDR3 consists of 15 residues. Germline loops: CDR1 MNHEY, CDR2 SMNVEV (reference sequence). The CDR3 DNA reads TGTGCCAGCAGTCGCGGGACGGGCTCCTACAATGAGCAGTTCTTC. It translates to CASSRGTGSYNEQFF.

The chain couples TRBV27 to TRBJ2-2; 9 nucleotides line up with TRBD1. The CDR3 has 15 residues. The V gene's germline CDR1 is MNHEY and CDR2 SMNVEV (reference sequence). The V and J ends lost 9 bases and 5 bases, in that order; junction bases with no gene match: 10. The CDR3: CASKQGAWKTGELFF. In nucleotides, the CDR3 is TGTGCCAGTAAACAGGGGGCTTGGAAAACCGGGGAGCTGTTTTTT.

Written as DNA, the CDR3 is TGTGCCAGCAGGACAGCGGGCGCTTCTAATGGCTACACCTTC. Its protein product is CASRTAGASNGYTF. The chain couples TRBV6-1 to TRBJ1-2; D possibly corresponds to TRBD1 (5 bases). The length of the CDR3 is 14 residues. Germline V lookup: CDR1 MNHNS, CDR2 SASEGT. V lost 6 bases, J lost 6 bases, and 17 bases lay in between.

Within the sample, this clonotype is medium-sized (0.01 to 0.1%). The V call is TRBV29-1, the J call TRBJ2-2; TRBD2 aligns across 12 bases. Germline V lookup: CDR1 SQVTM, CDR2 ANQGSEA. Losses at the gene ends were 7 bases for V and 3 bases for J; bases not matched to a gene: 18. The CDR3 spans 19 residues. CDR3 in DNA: TGCAGCGCCACTGCTAGTGGGCTAGCGGGGGGGCCCCACACCGGGGAGCTGTTTTTT. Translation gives CSATASGLAGGPHTGELFF.

The CDR3 nucleotides are TGTGCCAGCAAAAGACAGGGTCGGCAAGAGACCCAGTACTTC. Translated: CASKRQGRQETQYF. The chain combines TRBV5-6 with TRBJ2-5; 7 nucleotides line up with TRBD1. Germline V gene sequence: CDR1 SGHDT, CDR2 YYEEEE. This CDR3 spans 14 amino acids. Germline trimming cut 6 bases from V and 2 bases from J; bases unmatched to any gene: 7.

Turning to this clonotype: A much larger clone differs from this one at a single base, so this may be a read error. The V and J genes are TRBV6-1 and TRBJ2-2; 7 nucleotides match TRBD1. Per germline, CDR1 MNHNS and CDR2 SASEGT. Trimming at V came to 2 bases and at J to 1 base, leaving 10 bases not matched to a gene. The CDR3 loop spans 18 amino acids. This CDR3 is CASSEKAGGAENTGELFF. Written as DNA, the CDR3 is TGTGCCAGCAGTGAAAAAGCAGGGGGAGCCGAGAACACCGGGGAGCTGTTTTTT.

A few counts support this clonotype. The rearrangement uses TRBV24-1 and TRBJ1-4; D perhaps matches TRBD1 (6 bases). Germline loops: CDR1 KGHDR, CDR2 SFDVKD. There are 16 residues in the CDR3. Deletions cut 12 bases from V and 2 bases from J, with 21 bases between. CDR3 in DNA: TGTGCCTTTCAACCCAGGGGATGGGGGACTAATGAAAAACTGTTTTTT. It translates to CAFQPRGWGTNEKLFF.

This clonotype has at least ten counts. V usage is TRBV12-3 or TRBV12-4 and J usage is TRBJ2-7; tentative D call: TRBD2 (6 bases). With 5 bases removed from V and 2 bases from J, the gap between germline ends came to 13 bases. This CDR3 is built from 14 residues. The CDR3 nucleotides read TGTGCCAGCAGTCCCGCAGCGGGCCCCTACGAGCAGTACTTC. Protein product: CASSPAAGPYEQYF.

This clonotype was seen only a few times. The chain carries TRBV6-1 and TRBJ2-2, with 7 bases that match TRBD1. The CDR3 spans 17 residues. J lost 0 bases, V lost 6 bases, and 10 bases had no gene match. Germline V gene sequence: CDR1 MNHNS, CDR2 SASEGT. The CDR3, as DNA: TGTGCCAGCAGCCCCAGGGACAGCCCTGCGAACACCGGGGAGCTGTTTTTT. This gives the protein CASSPRDSPANTGELFF.

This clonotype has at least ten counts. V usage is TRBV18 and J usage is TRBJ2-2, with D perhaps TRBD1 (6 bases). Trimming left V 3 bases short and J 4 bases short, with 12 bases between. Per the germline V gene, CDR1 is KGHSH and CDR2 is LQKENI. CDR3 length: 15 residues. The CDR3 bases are TGTGCCAGCTCACCCAGGGGTCCTGGCACCGGGGAGCTGTTTTTT. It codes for CASSPRGPGTGELFF.

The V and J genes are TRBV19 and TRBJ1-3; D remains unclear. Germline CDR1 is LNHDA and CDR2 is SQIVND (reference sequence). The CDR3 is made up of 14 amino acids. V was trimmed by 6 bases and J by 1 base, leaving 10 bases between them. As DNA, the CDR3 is TGTGCCAGTAGCCGTCGGAGATCTGGAAACACCATATATTTT. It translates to CASSRRRSGNTIYF. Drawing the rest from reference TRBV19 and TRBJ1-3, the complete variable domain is DGGITQSPKYLFRKEGQNVTLSCEQNLNHDAMYWYRQDPGQGLRLIYYSQIVNDFQKGDIAEGYSVSREKKESFPLTVTSAQKNPTAFYLCASSRRRSGNTIYFGEGSWLTVV.

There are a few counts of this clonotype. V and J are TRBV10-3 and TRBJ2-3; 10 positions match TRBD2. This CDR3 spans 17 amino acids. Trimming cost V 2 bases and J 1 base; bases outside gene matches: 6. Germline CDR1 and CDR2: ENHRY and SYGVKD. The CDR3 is CAISEPTGLAGTDTQYF. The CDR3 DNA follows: TGTGCCATCAGTGAGCCTACCGGACTAGCGGGCACAGATACGCAGTATTTT.

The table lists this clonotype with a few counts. CDR3 region: CASSPPAAGAYEQYF. CDR3 bases: TGTGCCAGCTCACCACCGGCTGCAGGGGCCTACGAGCAGTACTTC. This sequence joins TRBV18 and TRBJ2-7, with a tentative D call TRBD1 (6 bases). Germline V gene lookup returns CDR1 KGHSH and CDR2 LQKENI. The V end lost 0 bases, the J end lost 2 bases, and 11 bases lay between the germline ends. The CDR3 covers 15 residues.

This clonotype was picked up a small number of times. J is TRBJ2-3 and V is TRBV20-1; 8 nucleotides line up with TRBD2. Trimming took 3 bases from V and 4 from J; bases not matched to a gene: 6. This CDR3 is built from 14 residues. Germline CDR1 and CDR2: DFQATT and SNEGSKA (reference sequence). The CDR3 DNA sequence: TGCAGTGCTAGCTGTTGGACTAGCTCAGATACGCAGTATTTT. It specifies CSASCWTSSDTQYF.

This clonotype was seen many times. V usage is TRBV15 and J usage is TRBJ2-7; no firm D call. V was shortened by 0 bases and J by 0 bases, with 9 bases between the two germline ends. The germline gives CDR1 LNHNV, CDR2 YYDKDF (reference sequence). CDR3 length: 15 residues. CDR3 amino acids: CATSRDRRISYEQYF. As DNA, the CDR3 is TGTGCCACCAGCAGAGATCGCCGAATCTCCTACGAGCAGTACTTC.

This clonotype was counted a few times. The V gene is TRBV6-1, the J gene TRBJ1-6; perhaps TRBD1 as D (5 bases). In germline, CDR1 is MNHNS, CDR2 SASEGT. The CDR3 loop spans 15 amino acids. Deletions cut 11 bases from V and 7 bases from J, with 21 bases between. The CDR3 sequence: CASQTGGGNNSPLHF. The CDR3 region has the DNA TGTGCCTCCCAAACGGGGGGAGGGAACAATTCACCCCTCCACTTT.

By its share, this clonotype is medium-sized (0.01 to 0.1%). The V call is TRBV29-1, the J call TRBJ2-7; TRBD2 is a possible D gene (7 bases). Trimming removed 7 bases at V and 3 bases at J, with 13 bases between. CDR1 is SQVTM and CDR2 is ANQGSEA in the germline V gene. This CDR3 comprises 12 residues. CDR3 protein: CSGGGLGYEQYF. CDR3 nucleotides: TGCAGCGGGGGGGGCCTAGGCTACGAGCAGTACTTC.

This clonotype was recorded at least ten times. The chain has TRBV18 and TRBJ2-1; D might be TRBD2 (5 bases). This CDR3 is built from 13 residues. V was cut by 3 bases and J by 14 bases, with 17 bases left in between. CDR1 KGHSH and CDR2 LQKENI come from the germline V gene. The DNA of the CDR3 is TGTGCCAGCTCACCGCAAAGTACGGGGTCGGAGTTCTTC. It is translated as CASSPQSTGSEFF.

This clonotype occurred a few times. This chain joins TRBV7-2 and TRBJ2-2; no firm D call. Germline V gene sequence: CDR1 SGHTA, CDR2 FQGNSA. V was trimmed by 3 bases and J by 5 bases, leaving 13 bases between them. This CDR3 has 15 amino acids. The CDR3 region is CASSFHLSGTGELFF. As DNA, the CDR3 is TGTGCCAGCAGCTTTCACCTATCTGGGACCGGGGAGCTGTTTTTT.

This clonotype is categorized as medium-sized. This CDR3 reads CSVGSGDETQYF. The DNA for the CDR3 is TGCAGCGTTGGAAGCGGGGATGAGACCCAGTACTTC. V usage is TRBV29-1 and J usage is TRBJ2-5; 7 bases fit TRBD2. This CDR3 is 12 amino acids long. The germline CDR1 and CDR2 sequences are SQVTM and ANQGSEA. V was pared by 4 bases and J by 5 bases, with 4 bases of the junction left unmatched. Filled out from reference TRBV29-1 and TRBJ2-5, the complete variable domain reads SAVISQKPSRDICQRGTSLTIQCQVDSQVTMMFWYRQQPGQSLTLIATANQGSEATYESGFVIDKFPISRPNLTFSTLTVSNMSPEDSSIYLCSVGSGDETQYFGPGTRLLVL.